The present T cell receptor (beta chain) was sequenced within a study of CD8+CD57+ T cells in acquired aplastic anemia. Study information: About 3 ug was the average amount of DNA from sorted CD4+ and CD8+ cells.

Study outcomes and limitations: Over 25 shared CD8+ CDR3s appeared highly expressed within patients' immunodominant clones. No significant difference in CD8+ Simpson's diversity was found between patients and controls.

CDR1 and CDR2 from the germline V gene are SGHRS and YFSETQ. This CDR3 contains 15 residues. V was shortened by 1 base and J by 10 bases, with 15 bases between the two germline ends. This clonotype was seen many times. Its antigen is unknown. The template for TCR beta VDJ and CDR3 sequence profiling was genomic DNA. A single record per CDR3 protein comes from TCRdb applying MiXCR to the reads. Found here are about 200,000 distinct CDR3 sequences, 34% of them singletons; the top ten hold around 1.1%. Input material: sorted CD4+, CD8+, or CD8+CD57+ T cells (not recorded which) from PBMCs. This receptor was taken from a human donor in good health, serving as a control. This chain links TRBV5-1 with TRBJ1-6; a weak D match, TRBD1 (5 bases). This chain's CDR3 is CASSLQGFGKSPLHF. CDR3 DNA sequence: TGCGCCAGCAGCTTGCAGGGTTTCGGGAAGTCACCCCTCCACTTT.